This passage covers 30 T cell receptor beta chains from one sample sequenced in a study of T cell repertoires in cytomegalovirus infection. TCRdb re-called the reads with MiXCR, one entry per CDR3 protein. The profile shows some 440,000 distinct CDR3 sequences, roughly 30% of them singletons. What was sequenced was PBMCs. These receptors all stem from a human donor in good health (CMV status not recorded). Some clones in this sample may be carry-over from other donors' samples.

In this sample, this clonotype turned up a few times. V is TRBV4-3 and J is TRBJ1-1, with no clear D. The germline V gene encodes CDR1 LGHNA and CDR2 YSLEER. The V end lost 3 bases, the J end lost 4 bases, and 9 bases lay between the germline ends. The CDR3 runs to 13 residues. In nucleotides, the CDR3 is TGCGCCAGCAGCCAGTTAAGAGCCACTGAAGCTTTCTTT. It encodes CASSQLRATEAFF.

V is TRBV10-3 and J is TRBJ1-1; 7 nucleotides line up with TRBD1. Trimming cost V 5 bases and J 2 bases; bases outside gene matches: 8. In germline, CDR1 is ENHRY, CDR2 SYGVKD. The CDR3 is made up of 15 amino acids. CDR3 sequence (DNA): TGTGCCATCAGTTTGCAGGGGGGAGGAAACACTGAAGCTTTCTTT. Protein: CAISLQGGGNTEAFF.

This clonotype was observed a handful of times. V and J are TRBV6-5 and TRBJ1-4; D remains unclear. V shed 0 bases and J shed 0 bases, with 11 bases lying between them. Germline-derived CDR1 and CDR2 are MNHEY and SVGAGI. The CDR3 sequence is 17 residues long. The CDR3 protein is CASSYSFMLATNEKLFF. CDR3 bases: TGTGCCAGCAGTTACTCGTTTATGCTAGCAACTAATGAAAAACTGTTTTTT.

V gene TRBV4-1 combines with J gene TRBJ2-1, with 13 positions matching TRBD2. This CDR3 is built from 16 residues. V lost 0 bases to trimming and J lost 15 bases; unmatched junction nucleotides: 11. Germline V lookup: CDR1 MGHRA, CDR2 YSYEKL. CDR3 nucleotides: TGCGCCAGCAGCCAAGATAGGACTAGCGGGGGCCCGTGGCTGTTCTTC. Encoded protein: CASSQDRTSGGPWLFF.

The CDR3 region is CSARSFRGAYEQYF. The CDR3 DNA sequence: TGCAGTGCTAGAAGCTTCAGGGGGGCCTACGAGCAGTACTTC. The chain carries TRBV20-1 and TRBJ2-7, with a weak D call TRBD1 (7 bases). The CDR3 consists of 14 residues. The germline gives CDR1 DFQATT, CDR2 SNEGSKA (reference sequence). Between the trimmed V and J ends, which lost 2 bases and 2 bases, there was a span of 13 bases.

This clonotype was observed a handful of times. V is TRBV19 and J is TRBJ1-2; TRBD1 matches at 12 bases. In germline, CDR1 is LNHDA, CDR2 SQIVND (reference sequence). This CDR3 has 15 residues. The V segment lost 5 bases and the J segment 7 bases; nucleotides outside the gene matches: 8. CDR3 DNA: TGTGCCAGTAGTCGGGACAGGGGGCATGCTAGTGGCTACACCTTC. Translating gives CASSRDRGHASGYTF.

The gene calls are TRBV12-3 or TRBV12-4 and TRBJ2-6; D unclear. This CDR3 has 14 residues. The V and J ends lost 6 bases and 4 bases respectively, with 10 bases between them. CDR3 sequence (DNA): TGTGCCAGCAGAGACGGCATAGGGGCCAACGTCCTGACTTTC. Its protein is CASRDGIGANVLTF.

This clonotype was seen more than once but under ten times. V gene TRBV9 combines with J gene TRBJ2-5; D possibly matches TRBD1 or TRBD2 (5 bases each). The V gene's germline CDR1 is SGDLS and CDR2 YYNGEE. V was trimmed by 3 bases and J by 3 bases, leaving 15 bases between them. CDR3 length: 15 residues. The CDR3 coding sequence is TGTGCCAGCAGCGCCCGGGACCGACAAAAAGAGACCCAGTACTTC. Protein: CASSARDRQKETQYF.

This clonotype has a handful of counts. The rearrangement links TRBV19 to TRBJ2-3; either TRBD1 or TRBD2 may supply D (6 bases each). The CDR3 is 15 residues long. Germline V gene data show CDR1 as LNHDA and CDR2 as SQIVND (reference sequence). Trimming removed 4 bases from V and 5 bases from J, with 16 bases in between. This CDR3 is CASSTGGLSGDTQYF. The CDR3 DNA follows: TGTGCCAGTAGTACCGGGGGCCTGAGTGGAGATACGCAGTATTTT. The whole variable domain, remainder taken from reference TRBV19 and TRBJ2-3, is DGGITQSPKYLFRKEGQNVTLSCEQNLNHDAMYWYRQDPGQGLRLIYYSQIVNDFQKGDIAEGYSVSREKKESFPLTVTSAQKNPTAFYLCASSTGGLSGDTQYFGPGTRLTVL.

This clonotype occurred a few times. The V call is TRBV12-3 or TRBV12-4, the J call TRBJ2-3; D unclear. The V end was cut by 1 base, the J end by 2 bases, with 7 bases between. CDR3 length: 14 residues. The CDR3: CASSLDRYTDTQYF. Written as DNA, the CDR3 is TGTGCCAGCAGTTTAGACCGATACACAGATACGCAGTATTTT.

This clonotype occurred a few times. The genes are TRBV5-1 and TRBJ1-1; D might be TRBD1 (5 bases). From germline, CDR1 is SGHRS and CDR2 YFSETQ. Trimming left V 5 bases short and J 3 bases short, with 11 bases between. The CDR3 is made up of 13 amino acids. CDR3 sequence reads: CASRRDGDTEAFF. CDR3 sequence (DNA): TGCGCCAGCAGACGGGACGGGGACACTGAAGCTTTCTTT.

The V gene is TRBV7-6, the J gene TRBJ2-7; TRBD2 matches at 12 bases. V lost 4 bases to trimming and J lost 6 bases; unmatched junction nucleotides: 7. The CDR3 has 15 residues. Germline V lookup: CDR1 SGHVS, CDR2 FNYEAQ. CDR3 in DNA: TGTGCCAGCAGCTCTAGCGGGGGGGGAGTTGGCGAGCAGTACTTC. This gives the protein CASSSSGGGVGEQYF.

The sample holds a few counts of this clonotype. V usage is TRBV7-4 and J usage is TRBJ1-3, with TRBD1 identical over 10 bases. Germline trimming cut 5 bases from V and 8 bases from J; bases unmatched to any gene: 6. CDR1 is SGHVT and CDR2 is SQSDAQ in the germline V gene. The length of the CDR3 is 14 residues. CDR3: CASSPRQGADTIYF. As DNA, the CDR3 is TGTGCCAGCAGCCCCAGACAGGGGGCGGACACCATATATTTT.

Comments on this clonotype: This could be a read error, since a much larger clone is one nucleotide away. This rearrangement joins TRBV7-2 to TRBJ1-5; 7 bases are a match to TRBD1. The V gene's germline CDR1 is SGHTA and CDR2 FQGNSA. After removal of 5 bases from V and 3 bases from J, the junction contained 7 bases not matched to a gene. The CDR3 runs to 15 residues. CDR3 nucleotides: TGTGCCAGCAGCCCACAGGGGAACGTCAATCAGCCCCAGCATTTT. Its translation: CASSPQGNVNQPQHF.

This clonotype was counted at least ten times. The chain combines TRBV7-2 with TRBJ2-3; 7 positions match TRBD2. CDR1 and CDR2 from the germline V gene are SGHTA and FQGNSA. Losses at the gene ends were 4 bases for V and 4 bases for J; bases not matched to a gene: 11. This CDR3 is 16 amino acids long. CDR3 bases: TGTGCCAGCAGCTACCCCCGGGGGACTACCCCAGATACGCAGTATTTT. Amino acid sequence: CASSYPRGTTPDTQYF. Together with reference TRBV7-2 and TRBJ2-3, the CDR3 gives the full variable domain: GAGVSQSPSNKVTEKGKDVELRCDPISGHTALYWYRQSLGQGLEFLIYFQGNSAPDKSGLPSDRFSAERTGGSVSTLTIQRTQQEDSAVYLCASSYPRGTTPDTQYFGPGTRLTVL.

The chain couples TRBV6-2 or TRBV6-3 to TRBJ1-6; TRBD1 might be the D (5 bases). The CDR3 sequence is 14 residues long. The germline V gene encodes CDR1 MNHEY and CDR2 SVGEGT. The germline V and J ends were trimmed by 6 bases and 5 bases, with 11 bases remaining between them. CDR3 protein: CASRSGRNNSPLHF. DNA of the CDR3: TGTGCCAGCAGGTCGGGACGGAATAATTCACCCCTCCACTTT.

The V gene is TRBV12-3 or TRBV12-4, the J gene TRBJ1-1; D gene unclear. The CDR3 is 15 residues long. Deletions cut 2 bases from V and 3 bases from J, with 13 bases between. The CDR3 loop is CASSLSGSVDTEAFF. The CDR3 DNA is TGTGCCAGCAGTTTATCCGGGTCGGTCGACACTGAAGCTTTCTTT.

J is TRBJ2-1 and V is TRBV7-9, with a possible D match to TRBD2 (6 bases). The V end was cut by 3 bases, the J end by 4 bases, with 13 bases between. The CDR3 extends over 15 amino acids. Germline V gene lookup returns CDR1 SEHNR and CDR2 FQNEAQ (reference sequence). The CDR3 DNA follows: TGTGCCAGCAGCTTTTTTAGCGGCTCGTACAATGAGCAGTTCTTC. The encoded protein is CASSFFSGSYNEQFF.

V and J are TRBV6-1 and TRBJ2-1; TRBD1 or TRBD2 may be the D gene (5 bases each). This CDR3 has 12 amino acids. V lost 10 bases and J lost 5, with 12 bases in between. From germline, CDR1 is MNHNS and CDR2 SASEGT. CDR3 loop: CATRDLNNEQFF. The DNA for the CDR3 is TGTGCCACTCGGGACCTAAACAATGAGCAGTTCTTC.

Remarks on this clonotype: No conserved phenylalanine or tryptophan is present at the end of the CDR3, so a read error is the likely explanation. The V call is TRBV6-1, the J call TRBJ2-1; 7 bases map to TRBD2. J gave up 4 bases and V 4 bases, and 1 base lay outside the gene matches. This CDR3 contains 13 residues. Germline V gene data show CDR1 as MNHNS and CDR2 as SASEGT. The CDR3 DNA follows: TGTGCCAGCAGTGCGGGACTATACAATGAGCAGTTCGTC. Encoded protein: CASSAGLYNEQFV.

As DNA, the CDR3 is TGTGCCAGCAGCCCACGACTAGCTGCGACCTCCGGGGAGCTGTTTTTT. Translated, it gives CASSPRLAATSGELFF. The chain is built from TRBV7-6 and TRBJ2-2; 7 positions agree with TRBD2. The CDR3 totals 16 residues. Germline loops: CDR1 SGHVS, CDR2 FNYEAQ. Germline trimming cut 5 bases from V and 6 bases from J; bases unmatched to any gene: 12.

This clonotype was detected many times. V gene TRBV24-1 combines with J gene TRBJ1-2, with no clear D. The CDR3 spans 10 residues. Trimming removed 8 bases at V and 6 bases at J, with 6 bases between. In germline, CDR1 is KGHDR, CDR2 SFDVKD. The CDR3 nucleotides are TGTGCCACCACAGTACATGGCTACACCTTC. Encoded protein: CATTVHGYTF.

This clonotype came up a few times. The V and J genes are TRBV11-2 and TRBJ1-4, with 9 bases fitting TRBD1. The CDR3 is 16 residues long. After removal of 1 base from V and 8 bases from J, the junction contained 8 bases not matched to a gene. Per germline, CDR1 SGHAT and CDR2 FQNNGV. The chain's CDR3 is CASSLGGTGRGEKLFF. The CDR3 nucleotides are TGTGCCAGCAGCTTAGGGGGGACAGGGAGGGGAGAAAAACTGTTTTTT.

The chain combines TRBV5-4 with TRBJ1-1, with D possibly matching TRBD1 (5 bases). CDR1 SGHNT and CDR2 YYREEE come from the germline V gene (reference sequence). V was clipped by 2 bases and J by 5 bases, with 16 bases between them. This CDR3 is built from 15 residues. The chain's CDR3 is CASSFLRGERTEAFF. The CDR3 DNA sequence: TGTGCCAGCAGCTTCCTTCGGGGGGAAAGGACTGAAGCTTTCTTT.

This clonotype was seen many times. The genes are TRBV7-9 and TRBJ1-1, with a weak D call TRBD1 (5 bases). V lost 2 bases, J lost 3 bases, and 13 bases lay in between. The germline V gene encodes CDR1 SEHNR and CDR2 FQNEAQ (reference sequence). The CDR3 totals 15 residues. The CDR3 sequence is CASSLKIQGDTEAFF. The CDR3 coding sequence is TGTGCCAGCAGCTTAAAAATTCAGGGCGACACTGAAGCTTTCTTT.

This clonotype was found many times. The chain couples TRBV20-1 to TRBJ1-6, with D unresolved. The germline V gene encodes CDR1 DFQATT and CDR2 SNEGSKA (reference sequence). V gave up 5 bases and J gave up 10 bases, with 12 bases separating them. CDR3 length: 12 residues. Written as DNA, the CDR3 is TGCAGTGCTGCCATCCGGCACTCACCCCTCCACTTT. It translates to CSAAIRHSPLHF.

The V call is TRBV12-3 or TRBV12-4, the J call TRBJ2-5, with D tentatively TRBD2 (6 bases). Trimming removed 6 bases at V and 1 base at J, with 15 bases between. The CDR3 loop spans 15 amino acids. The CDR3 is CASRWNAGRQETQYF. The CDR3 DNA is TGTGCCAGCAGGTGGAATGCGGGACGCCAAGAGACCCAGTACTTC.

The V gene is TRBV7-9, the J gene TRBJ1-2; D is unclear. This CDR3 contains 12 residues. V gave up 0 bases and J gave up 7 bases, with 6 bases separating them. CDR1 SEHNR and CDR2 FQNEAQ come from the germline V gene (reference sequence). The DNA for the CDR3 is TGTGCCAGCAGCTTAGCTGCCGGTGGCTACACCTTC. Translation: CASSLAAGGYTF. The full variable domain, with the rest looked up from reference TRBV7-9 and TRBJ1-2, is DTGVSQNPRHKITKRGQNVTFRCDPISEHNRLYWYRQTLGQGPEFLTYFQNEAQLEKSRLLSDRFSAERPKGSFSTLEIQRTEQGDSAMYLCASSLAAGGYTFGSGTRLTVV.

This clonotype was seen many times. The chain carries TRBV7-8 and TRBJ2-7, with D hard to call. CDR1 and CDR2 from the germline V gene are SGHVS and FQNEAQ. V lost 1 base and J 5 bases, leaving 12 bases between the germline ends. The CDR3 totals 14 residues. Here the CDR3 reads CASSLGGKANEQYF. The DNA for the CDR3 is TGTGCCAGCAGCTTAGGAGGCAAGGCAAACGAGCAGTACTTC.

This clonotype was observed a single time. The chain carries TRBV2 and TRBJ2-3, with TRBD2 matching over 16 bases. The CDR3 sequence is 18 residues long. Looked up from germline, CDR1 is SNHLY and CDR2 is FYNNEI. V shed 3 bases and J 11 bases; nucleotides not matched to a gene: 14. For the CDR3, the DNA is TGTGCCAGCAGTGATCCTCTCGGGACTAGCGGGGGGGCCAGGGTGCAGTATTTT. Translated, it gives CASSDPLGTSGGARVQYF. Full variable domain (remainder filled in from reference TRBV2 and TRBJ2-3): EPEVTQTPSHQVTQMGQEVILRCVPISNHLYFYWYRQILGQKVEFLVSFYNNEISEKSEIFDDQFSVERPDGSNFTLKIRSTKLEDSAMYFCASSDPLGTSGGARVQYFGPGTRLTVL.